These 15 T cell receptor beta chains originate from one sample sequenced in a study of post-analysis software for immune sequencing data. General study findings and limits: With TRBV5-6, TRBV5-1 and TRBV20-1 included, five TRBV segments were more frequent in patients than in controls.

What these receptors recognize is not known. Libraries were made from TCR beta cDNA, and they carried unique molecular identifiers. One entry per CDR3 protein, called by TCRdb with MiXCR from the PCR reads. The table includes roughly 570,000 distinct CDR3 sequences, about a third detected once. The source material was blood. These receptors came from a girl aged 2 to 17 with multiple sclerosis.

In its sample, this clonotype was seen many times. The germline gene is not matched at one end of the junction; a read error may be the cause. The V gene is TRBV4-1, the J gene TRBJ2-1; D might be TRBD1 (6 bases). Germline V lookup: CDR1 MGHRA, CDR2 YSYEKL. The length of the CDR3 is 11 residues. The CDR3 here is CASSQGGEQFF. CDR3 DNA: TGTGCCAGCAGCCAAGGGGGTGAGCAGTTCTTC.

The chain links TRBV29-1 to TRBJ2-3; 7 bases are a match to TRBD1. V was clipped by 3 bases and J by 5 bases; unmatched bases: 14. CDR3 length equals 16 residues. Germline V gene lookup returns CDR1 SQVTM and CDR2 ANQGSEA. CDR3 loop: CSVDKGAGPTRDTQYF. The CDR3 coding sequence is TGCAGCGTTGATAAGGGGGCCGGCCCCACAAGAGATACGCAGTATTTT.

This clonotype was recorded a few times. V gene TRBV7-6 combines with J gene TRBJ2-1; D remains ambiguous. V dropped 1 base and J dropped 10 bases, with 17 bases sitting between them. The CDR3 extends over 15 amino acids. The germline gives CDR1 SGHVS, CDR2 FNYEAQ. The CDR3 spells CASSLDYGSSYEQFF. CDR3 nucleotide sequence: TGTGCCAGCAGCTTAGACTACGGAAGCTCCTACGAGCAGTTCTTC.

The V gene is TRBV20-1, the J gene TRBJ2-1; 7 nucleotides agree with TRBD1. The J call may be mistaken, given a closer DNA end match to TRBJ2-7. Germline V gene sequence: CDR1 DFQATT, CDR2 SNEGSKA (reference sequence). The CDR3 has 13 residues. Here the CDR3 DNA reads TGCAGTGCAGCTCGGACAGGAACCTACGAGCAGTACTTC. Its protein product is CSAARTGTYEQYF.

The rearrangement uses TRBV20-1 and TRBJ2-4; 9 nucleotides align to TRBD2. Germline V gives CDR1 DFQATT, CDR2 SNEGSKA (reference sequence). V trimming: 5 bases; J trimming: 7 bases; junction bases outside the gene matches: 12. CDR3 length: 15 amino acids. CDR3 sequence reads: CSAGISGGVGNIQYF. For the CDR3, the DNA is TGCAGTGCTGGGATTAGCGGGGGAGTCGGGAACATTCAGTACTTC.

V is TRBV6-6 and J is TRBJ1-4, with D unclear. CDR1 MNHNY and CDR2 SVGAGI come from the germline V gene (reference sequence). Between the trimmed V and J ends, which lost 4 bases and 4 bases, there was a span of 13 bases. The CDR3 totals 15 residues. The CDR3 loop is CASSSSGSYNEKLFF. DNA of the CDR3: TGTGCCAGCAGTTCTTCCGGCAGTTATAATGAAAAACTGTTTTTT.

V gene TRBV10-1 combines with J gene TRBJ2-7, with D possibly being TRBD2 (6 bases). The V gene's germline CDR1 is WNHNN and CDR2 SYGVQD (reference sequence). V lost 0 bases to trimming and J lost 12 bases, with 15 bases between them. The CDR3 consists of 13 residues. DNA for the CDR3: TGCGCCAGCAGTGAGTCTAGCGGAACGCCCCGGTACTTC. Amino acid sequence: CASSESSGTPRYF.

The genes are TRBV7-3 and TRBJ2-3; 8 bases line up with TRBD2. V lost 1 base to trimming and J lost 0 bases; unmatched junction nucleotides: 3. Germline V gene data show CDR1 as SGHTA and CDR2 as FQGTGA. CDR3 length: 16 amino acids. CDR3 sequence reads: CASSLSGGRSTDTQYF. The CDR3 DNA follows: TGTGCCAGCAGCTTAAGCGGGGGGCGGAGCACAGATACGCAGTATTTT.

A remark on this clonotype: The junction and the germline gene differ at one end; a read error may be behind it. The chain is built from TRBV4-1 and TRBJ2-7; D may be TRBD2 (7 bases). This CDR3 contains 16 residues. CDR1 is MGHRA, CDR2 YSYEKL, per germline. CDR3 DNA: TGCGTCAGCAGCCAAGATCGGGGGGCGGGCTCCTACGAGCAGTACTTC. It codes for CVSSQDRGAGSYEQYF.

This clonotype showed up many times. This chain connects TRBV7-2 to TRBJ2-2, with TRBD2 identical over 15 bases. Germline CDR1 reads SGHTA; CDR2 reads FQGNSA. V dropped 5 bases and J dropped 2; count of bases not matched to a gene: 6. The length of the CDR3 is 18 residues. The CDR3 loop is CASSPTGLAGGNTGELFF. The CDR3 DNA reads TGTGCCAGCAGCCCCACGGGACTAGCGGGGGGCAACACCGGGGAGCTGTTTTTT.

This clonotype appeared once. The chain links TRBV7-2 to TRBJ2-7, with TRBD2 as a possible D gene (5 bases). Germline lookup yields CDR1 SGHTA and CDR2 FQGNSA. V was pared by 3 bases and J by 1 base, with 10 bases between. There are 14 residues in the CDR3. The CDR3 here is CASSLEASSYEQYF. CDR3 in DNA: TGTGCCAGCAGCTTGGAGGCTAGTTCCTACGAGCAGTACTTC.

The genes are TRBV20-1 and TRBJ2-3; 7 positions match TRBD1. The germline CDR1 and CDR2 sequences are DFQATT and SNEGSKA (reference sequence). J was trimmed by 3 bases and V by 5 bases; bases with no gene match: 5. The CDR3 runs 13 residues. As DNA, the CDR3 is TGCAGTGCTCACAGGGGTGAGACAGATACGCAGTATTTT. Protein sequence: CSAHRGETDTQYF.

The chain links TRBV10-3 to TRBJ2-5; 12 positions agree with TRBD2. The CDR3 totals 15 residues. J was trimmed by 11 bases and V by 3 bases; bases with no gene match: 10. The germline gives CDR1 ENHRY, CDR2 SYGVKD. CDR3 region: CAISDPSGGADEQYF. Written as DNA, the CDR3 is TGTGCCATCAGTGACCCTAGCGGGGGGGCCGATGAGCAGTACTTC.

This chain connects TRBV20-1 to TRBJ2-3, with TRBD1 matching 7 bases. Germline CDR1 reads DFQATT; CDR2 reads SNEGSKA (reference sequence). J was trimmed by 9 bases and V by 6 bases; bases with no gene match: 3. This CDR3 is 10 amino acids long. DNA for the CDR3: TGCAGTGCGGCCAGGGGGACGCAGTATTTT. This gives the protein CSAARGTQYF.

Only a few counts were recorded for this clonotype. This chain links TRBV28 with TRBJ2-5; D is unclear. V lost 3 bases and J 5 bases, leaving 10 bases between the germline ends. The CDR3 runs to 13 residues. Germline V gene lookup returns CDR1 MDHEN and CDR2 SYDVKM. The CDR3 loop is CASSLRTAETQYF. CDR3 sequence (DNA): TGTGCCAGCAGTTTGAGGACGGCGGAGACCCAGTACTTC.